These 19 T cell receptor beta chains were all obtained from the same sample, sequenced in a study of regulatory T cells in long-lasting Graves disease. Arm-PCR of CDR3 regions and iRepertoire HTBI primers were used to build TCR beta libraries. TCRdb fed the multiplex PCR reads into MiXCR, producing one record per CDR3 protein. The data contain 510,000 or so distinct CDR3 sequences, more than 10% of them seen just once; the ten biggest clones take up roughly 8.9%. Time point here: newly diagnosed GD, antithyroid drugs for less than 3 months. Extracted PBMC RNA gave rise to the TCR library. These data were also reused for a study on T cells in Graves' hyperthyroidism and ophthalmopathy.

Sample: peripheral blood mononuclear cells (PBMCs), taken at new diagnosis, from a patient treated with antithyroid drugs. The receptors come from a woman in her 30s with Graves disease.

The chain has TRBV12-3 or TRBV12-4 and TRBJ2-3, with 7 bases fitting TRBD2. The CDR3 spans 15 residues. Trimming cost V 5 bases and J 1 base; bases outside gene matches: 6. CDR3 DNA sequence: TGTGCCAGCAGTACTAGCGCCTCTCGCACAGATACGCAGTATTTT. It is translated as CASSTSASRTDTQYF.

This clonotype was picked up many times. The CDR3 DNA reads as TGCGCCAGCAGCTTGCGAGTAGCGGGAGGGCCGGTTTCGCGAGAGACCCAGTACTTC. Translating gives CASSLRVAGGPVSRETQYF. The chain recombines TRBV5-1 with TRBJ2-5; 11 bases match TRBD2. Trimming removed 1 base from V and 4 bases from J; junction bases left unmatched: 15. Germline values: CDR1 SGHRS, CDR2 YFSETQ. This CDR3 is 19 amino acids long.

This CDR3 is CASSSDRVKNIQYF. CDR3 DNA sequence: TGTGCCAGCTCATCGGACAGGGTAAAAAACATTCAGTACTTC. The chain has TRBV18 and TRBJ2-4; 8 bases match TRBD1. The V gene's germline CDR1 is KGHSH and CDR2 LQKENI. V gave up 5 bases and J gave up 4 bases; unmatched junction bases: 4. The CDR3 runs to 14 residues.

The chain carries TRBV20-1 and TRBJ2-7; the D call may be TRBD1 or TRBD2 (5 bases each). The CDR3 extends over 13 amino acids. The germline gives CDR1 DFQATT, CDR2 SNEGSKA (reference sequence). With 4 bases removed from V and 2 bases from J, the gap between germline ends came to 12 bases. The CDR3 reads CSAIGGTTYEQYF. In DNA form, the CDR3 reads TGCAGTGCTATCGGTGGGACCACCTACGAGCAGTACTTC.

This chain connects TRBV20-1 to TRBJ2-5, with D tentatively TRBD1 (6 bases). The CDR3 sequence is 13 residues long. V dropped 6 bases and J dropped 4 bases, with 15 bases sitting between them. Looked up from germline, CDR1 is DFQATT and CDR2 is SNEGSKA (reference sequence). CDR3 DNA: TGCAGTGCAACGGGTGGGGGCTTAGAGACCCAGTACTTC. It codes for CSATGGGLETQYF.

In its sample, this clonotype was seen many times. V gene TRBV30 combines with J gene TRBJ1-2; D remains ambiguous. V lost 4 bases, J lost 2 bases, and 17 bases lay in between. Germline V lookup: CDR1 GTSNPN, CDR2 SVGIG (reference sequence). The CDR3 runs to 15 residues. The DNA of the CDR3 is TGTGCCTGGACGCGCCCCCCGGGTGGCAACTATGGCTACACCTTC. Amino acid sequence: CAWTRPPGGNYGYTF.

Many counts were recorded for this clonotype. The gene calls are TRBV10-3 and TRBJ1-5; D is perhaps TRBD1 (6 bases). There are 14 residues in the CDR3. Trimming shortened V by 8 bases and J by 0 bases, and 11 bases separated the two germline ends. The germline gives CDR1 ENHRY, CDR2 SYGVKD. The CDR3 protein is CAIQDSYSNQPQHF. For the CDR3, the DNA is TGTGCCATCCAGGACAGTTATAGCAATCAGCCCCAGCATTTT.

Concerning this clonotype itself: Just one base apart from a much larger clone, this may be a read error. The chain links TRBV19 to TRBJ1-4; D call uncertain. CDR3 length equals 15 residues. The germline CDR1 and CDR2 sequences are LNHDA and SQIVND (reference sequence). Trimming shortened V by 8 bases and J by 1 base, and 14 bases separated the two germline ends. CDR3 residues: CASGLSRGTNEKLFF. CDR3 nucleotide sequence: TGTGCCAGTGGTTTAAGTCGTGGAACTAATGAAAAACTGTTTTTT. The variable domain in full, completed from reference TRBV19 and TRBJ1-4, reads DGGITQSPKYLFRKEGQNVTLSCEQNLNHDAMYWYRQDPGQGLRLIYYSQIVNDFQKGDIAEGYSVSREKKESFPLTVTSAQKNPTAFYLCASGLSRGTNEKLFFGSGTQLSVL.

In this sample, this clonotype turned up many times. The CDR3 bases are TGTGCCAGCAGCTTAGGAGGGAGTGTGGTTGGCTACACCTTC. This translates into CASSLGGSVVGYTF. The rearrangement joins TRBV7-2 to TRBJ1-2; D is undetermined. Trimming removed 1 base at V and 7 bases at J, with 13 bases between. This CDR3 has 14 residues. Germline assignment: CDR1 SGHTA and CDR2 FQGNSA.

This clonotype was detected ten times or more. V usage is TRBV7-2 and J usage is TRBJ1-2, with a possible D match to TRBD1 (6 bases). Germline loops: CDR1 SGHTA, CDR2 FQGNSA. The CDR3 covers 15 residues. V lost 5 bases and J 4 bases, leaving 17 bases between the germline ends. The CDR3 sequence is CASSARGGQGYGYTF. The CDR3 DNA is TGTGCCAGCAGCGCCAGGGGCGGCCAGGGCTATGGCTACACCTTC. The full variable domain, with the rest looked up from reference TRBV7-2 and TRBJ1-2, is GAGVSQSPSNKVTEKGKDVELRCDPISGHTALYWYRQSLGQGLEFLIYFQGNSAPDKSGLPSDRFSAERTGGSVSTLTIQRTQQEDSAVYLCASSARGGQGYGYTFGSGTRLTVV.

The table lists this clonotype with many counts. V usage is TRBV9 and J usage is TRBJ2-2, with 8 positions matching TRBD2. The CDR3 has 16 residues. CDR1 is SGDLS, CDR2 YYNGEE, per germline. With 0 bases clipped from V and 5 bases from J, the junction kept 6 bases outside the gene matches. CDR3 region: CASSVAAGVGTGELFF. CDR3 coding DNA: TGTGCCAGCAGCGTAGCAGCGGGAGTGGGGACCGGGGAGCTGTTTTTT.

V gene TRBV29-1 combines with J gene TRBJ2-6, with D unclear. Trimming took 7 bases from V and 0 from J, leaving 16 bases between them. Germline values: CDR1 SQVTM, CDR2 ANQGSEA. The CDR3 has 16 residues. The DNA for the CDR3 is TGCAGCGGGCCGATGGACCCCTCCTCTGGGGCCAACGTCCTGACTTTC. Translated, it gives CSGPMDPSSGANVLTF.

This clonotype was seen at least ten times. The chain is built from TRBV24-1 and TRBJ2-7; TRBD2 might be the D (6 bases). The CDR3 totals 15 residues. V was cut by 2 bases and J by 2 bases, with 12 bases left in between. The germline V gene encodes CDR1 KGHDR and CDR2 SFDVKD. Written as DNA, the CDR3 is TGTGCCACCAGTGATTCGGCGGGAACACCCTACGAGCAGTACTTC. Protein: CATSDSAGTPYEQYF.

This clonotype was recorded at least ten times. The rearrangement links TRBV20-1 to TRBJ1-4, with D unclear. V lost 6 bases and J 0 bases, leaving 8 bases between the germline ends. Germline V gene sequence: CDR1 DFQATT, CDR2 SNEGSKA (reference sequence). The CDR3 consists of 13 residues. This chain's CDR3 is CSAKITTNEKLFF. The CDR3 DNA follows: TGCAGTGCCAAAATTACAACTAATGAAAAACTGTTTTTT.

This clonotype was counted ten times or more. The chain is built from TRBV10-3 and TRBJ1-2; 8 positions match TRBD1. Trimming at V came to 0 bases and at J to 4 bases, leaving 1 base not matched to a gene. This CDR3 comprises 14 residues. Germline CDR1 ENHRY, CDR2 SYGVKD. CDR3 region: CAISESTGGYGYTF. The CDR3 nucleotides read TGTGCCATCAGTGAGTCTACAGGGGGCTATGGCTACACCTTC.

This clonotype came up many times. The CDR3 sequence is CASGLYKNTEAFF. Written as DNA, the CDR3 is TGTGCCAGCGGCCTATACAAGAACACTGAAGCTTTCTTT. V and J are TRBV2 and TRBJ1-1; no definite D call. This CDR3 is 13 amino acids long. The germline gives CDR1 SNHLY, CDR2 FYNNEI. V was shortened by 8 bases and J by 1 base, with 11 bases between the two germline ends. The full variable domain, rest sourced from reference TRBV2 and TRBJ1-1, is EPEVTQTPSHQVTQMGQEVILRCVPISNHLYFYWYRQILGQKVEFLVSFYNNEISEKSEIFDDQFSVERPDGSNFTLKIRSTKLEDSAMYFCASGLYKNTEAFFGQGTRLTVV.

In this sample, this clonotype turned up many times. The CDR3 nucleotides are TGTGCCAGCAGTGAAGCGCGTACAGGGCCCCTTTACAATGAGCAGTTCTTC. Its translation: CASSEARTGPLYNEQFF. V and J are TRBV2 and TRBJ2-1; D is perhaps TRBD1 (6 bases). CDR3 size: 17 residues. V shed 0 bases and J shed 4 bases, with 16 bases lying between them. Looked up from germline, CDR1 is SNHLY and CDR2 is FYNNEI.

This clonotype appeared many times. The CDR3 bases are TGTGCCAGCAGCTTGCTGGTGACTAGCGGAAACAATGAGCAGTTCTTC. Its protein is CASSLLVTSGNNEQFF. The V call is TRBV5-6, the J call TRBJ2-1, with 9 bases lining up with TRBD2. Trimming took 1 base from V and 5 from J; bases not matched to a gene: 7. From germline, CDR1 is SGHDT and CDR2 YYEEEE. This CDR3 is 16 amino acids long.

This clonotype was seen many times. The rearrangement joins TRBV19 to TRBJ2-3, with D possibly being TRBD2 (6 bases). V shed 6 bases and J shed 1 base, with 17 bases lying between them. There are 16 residues in the CDR3. Germline CDR1 LNHDA, CDR2 SQIVND (reference sequence). As DNA, the CDR3 is TGTGCCAGTAGACCTCTTCCGGGACTGGGCACAGATACGCAGTATTTT. Encoded protein: CASRPLPGLGTDTQYF. Looking up the rest from reference TRBV19 and TRBJ2-3 gives the full variable domain: DGGITQSPKYLFRKEGQNVTLSCEQNLNHDAMYWYRQDPGQGLRLIYYSQIVNDFQKGDIAEGYSVSREKKESFPLTVTSAQKNPTAFYLCASRPLPGLGTDTQYFGPGTRLTVL.